This T cell receptor (beta chain) was documented in a study of cytomegalovirus exposure and HLA in healthy donors. Use of 60 Vbeta and 13 Jbeta primers characterized the PCR. Clones were read by immunoSEQ multiplex PCR, and TCRdb kept only the in-frame ones, dropping some. The sample shows about 130,000 clones, around 8.5% of them seen only once. Germline loops: CDR1 KGHSH, CDR2 LQKENI. There are 14 residues in the CDR3. Trimming pared 2 bases from V and 4 bases from J, leaving 9 bases between. This clonotype originated in a man in his forties in good health and CMV-seronegative. The chain links TRBV18 to TRBJ1-5, with D tentatively TRBD1 (6 bases). What was sequenced was PBMCs. DNA of the CDR3: TGTGCCAGCTCACCAGACAGGAGTAATCAGCCCCAGCATTTT. Encoded protein: CASSPDRSNQPQHF.